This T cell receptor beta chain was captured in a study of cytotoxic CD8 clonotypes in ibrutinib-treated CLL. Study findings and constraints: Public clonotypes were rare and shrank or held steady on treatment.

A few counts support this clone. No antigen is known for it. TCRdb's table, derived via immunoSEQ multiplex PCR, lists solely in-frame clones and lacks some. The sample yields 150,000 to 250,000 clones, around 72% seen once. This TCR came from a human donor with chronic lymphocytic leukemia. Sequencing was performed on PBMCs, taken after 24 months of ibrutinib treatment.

CDR3 nucleotide sequence: TGTGCCAGCTCACCCGACAGGCAAGAGACCCAGTACTTC. Translating it yields CASSPDRQETQYF. The V gene is TRBV18, the J gene TRBJ2-5, with a tentative D call TRBD1 (6 bases). The V gene lost 3 bases and the J gene lost 2 bases, with 7 bases spanning the gap. The germline CDR1 and CDR2 sequences are KGHSH and LQKENI. The CDR3 has 13 residues.